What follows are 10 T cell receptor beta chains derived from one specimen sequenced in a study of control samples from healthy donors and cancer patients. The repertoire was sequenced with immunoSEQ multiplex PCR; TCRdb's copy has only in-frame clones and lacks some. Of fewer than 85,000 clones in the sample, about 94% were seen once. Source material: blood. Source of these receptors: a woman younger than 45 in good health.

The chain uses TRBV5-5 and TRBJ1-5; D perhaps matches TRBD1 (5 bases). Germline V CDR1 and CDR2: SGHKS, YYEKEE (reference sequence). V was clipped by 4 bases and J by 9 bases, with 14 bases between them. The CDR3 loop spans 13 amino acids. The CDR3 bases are TGTGCCAGCAGCCGGGACTCCCAACGGCCCCAGCATTTT. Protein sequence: CASSRDSQRPQHF.

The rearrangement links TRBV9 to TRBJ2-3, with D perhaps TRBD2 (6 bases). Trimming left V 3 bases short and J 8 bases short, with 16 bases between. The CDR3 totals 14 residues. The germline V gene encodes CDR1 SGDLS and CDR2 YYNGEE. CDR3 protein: CASSGNTFGGTQYF. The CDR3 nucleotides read TGTGCCAGCAGCGGAAATACATTCGGGGGTACGCAGTATTTT.

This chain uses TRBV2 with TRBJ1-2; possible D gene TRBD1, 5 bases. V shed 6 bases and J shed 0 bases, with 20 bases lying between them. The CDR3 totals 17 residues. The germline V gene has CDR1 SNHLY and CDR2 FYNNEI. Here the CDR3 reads CASSGGWGSASNYGYTF. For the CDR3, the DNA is TGTGCCAGCAGCGGAGGCTGGGGCTCGGCATCTAACTATGGCTACACCTTC.

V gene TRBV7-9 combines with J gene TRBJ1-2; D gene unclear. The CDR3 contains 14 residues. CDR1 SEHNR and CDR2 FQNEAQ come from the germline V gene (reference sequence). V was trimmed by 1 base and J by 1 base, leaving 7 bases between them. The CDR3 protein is CASSLGGLNYGYTF. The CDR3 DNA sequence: TGTGCCAGCAGCTTAGGCGGACTTAACTATGGCTACACCTTC.

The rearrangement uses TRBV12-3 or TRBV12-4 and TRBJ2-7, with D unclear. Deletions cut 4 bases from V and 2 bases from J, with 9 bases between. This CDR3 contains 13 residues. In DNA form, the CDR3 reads TGTGCCAGCAGTTCTGACCGAACCTACGAGCAGTACTTC. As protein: CASSSDRTYEQYF.

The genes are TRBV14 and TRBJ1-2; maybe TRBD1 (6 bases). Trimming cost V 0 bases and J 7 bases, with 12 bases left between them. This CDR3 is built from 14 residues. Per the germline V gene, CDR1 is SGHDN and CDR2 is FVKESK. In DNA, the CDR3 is TGTGCCAGCAGCCAAGATAGGGGGGCAGGTGGCTACACCTTC. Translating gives CASSQDRGAGGYTF.

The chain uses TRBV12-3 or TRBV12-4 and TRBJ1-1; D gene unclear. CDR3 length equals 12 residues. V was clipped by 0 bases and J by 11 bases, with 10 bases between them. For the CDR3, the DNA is TGTGCCAGCAGTTTAGCGTTTTGGTCGGCTTTCTTT. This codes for CASSLAFWSAFF.

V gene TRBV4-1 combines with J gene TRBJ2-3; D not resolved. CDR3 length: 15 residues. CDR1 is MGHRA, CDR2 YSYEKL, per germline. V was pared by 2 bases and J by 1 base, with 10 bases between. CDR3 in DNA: TGCGCCAGCAGCCAACCTACTGGGGGCACAGATACGCAGTATTTT. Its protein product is CASSQPTGGTDTQYF.

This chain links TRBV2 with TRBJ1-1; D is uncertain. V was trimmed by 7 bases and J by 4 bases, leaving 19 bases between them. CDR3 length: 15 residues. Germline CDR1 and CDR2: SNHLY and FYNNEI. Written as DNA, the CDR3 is TGTGCCAGCAACCTTCAGGAAGGAGGAGGCACTGAAGCTTTCTTT. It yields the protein CASNLQEGGGTEAFF.

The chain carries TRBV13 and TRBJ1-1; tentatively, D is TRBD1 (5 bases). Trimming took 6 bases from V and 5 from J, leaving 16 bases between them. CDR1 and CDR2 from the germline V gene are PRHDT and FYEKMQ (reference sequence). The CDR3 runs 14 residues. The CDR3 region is CASSSGGGRTEAFF. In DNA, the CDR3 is TGTGCCAGCAGTTCCGGTGGGGGGAGGACTGAAGCTTTCTTT.